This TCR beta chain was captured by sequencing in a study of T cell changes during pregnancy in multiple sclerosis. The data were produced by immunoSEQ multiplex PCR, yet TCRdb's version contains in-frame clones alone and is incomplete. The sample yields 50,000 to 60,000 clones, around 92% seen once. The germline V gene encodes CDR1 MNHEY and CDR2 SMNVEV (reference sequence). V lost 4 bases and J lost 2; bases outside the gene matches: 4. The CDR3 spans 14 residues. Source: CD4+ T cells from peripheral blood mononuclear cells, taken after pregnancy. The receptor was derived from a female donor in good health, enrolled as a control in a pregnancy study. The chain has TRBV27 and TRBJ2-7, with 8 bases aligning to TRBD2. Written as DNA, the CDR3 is TGTGCCAGCAGTTCCCGTAGCGGGGCCTACGAGCAGTACTTC. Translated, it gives CASSSRSGAYEQYF.